This is a list of T cell receptor beta chains from one sample in a study of Ad26.COV2.S vaccination and SARS-CoV-2 variants. Some clones are missing from TCRdb's copy, which holds only in-frame ones; the method was immunoSEQ multiplex PCR. The sample records more than 400,000 clones, 90% being singletons. Specimen: peripheral blood, collected in a trial of Ad26.COV2.S vaccine versus placebo. The receptors come from a person aged 18-60 years who received the Ad26.COV2.S COVID-19 vaccine or a placebo. The CDR3 runs from the conserved cysteine through the conserved F or W. The D gene is left open where the match is weak. Size tells how often a clone was seen (once, few, many) or the class of an expanded clone, and some rows leave it out.

- TRBJ2-7 TRBV6-2/TRBV6-3 - CASSYPAGDHEQYF TGTGCCAGCAGTTACCCGGCCGGGGACCACGAGCAGTACTTC
- TRBJ2-2 TRBV27 - CASSFLLSTGELFF TGTGCCAGCAGTTTCCTGCTAAGCACCGGGGAGCTGTTTTTT
TRBD1 TRBJ2-6 TRBV19 - CASRDRSFSGANVLTF TGTGCCAGCCGGGACAGAAGTTTCTCTGGGGCCAACGTCCTGACTTTC
- TRBJ2-4 TRBV7-8 - CASSLVRGSAKNIQYF TGTGCCAGCAGCTTAGTTCGGGGATCAGCCAAAAACATTCAGTACTTC
TRBD2 TRBJ2-2 TRBV5-4 - CASSSTWGASGRNTGELFF TGTGCCAGCAGCTCTACTTGGGGGGCCAGCGGGAGAAACACCGGGGAGCTGTTTTTT
TRBD1 TRBJ1-1 TRBV2 - CASSGTAFTEAFF TGTGCCAGCAGCGGGACAGCCTTCACTGAAGCTTTCTTT
TRBD2 TRBJ2-1 TRBV3-1/TRBV3-2 few CASTRTSGRLGNEQFF TGTGCCAGCACCCGGACTAGCGGGAGATTGGGCAATGAGCAGTTCTTC
TRBD2 TRBJ2-1 TRBV4-2 - CASSQASGSYNEQFF TGTGCCAGCAGCCAAGCTAGCGGCTCCTACAATGAGCAGTTCTTC
- TRBJ1-2 TRBV4-2 - CASSRDRGFDGYTF TGTGCCAGCAGTCGGGACCGGGGATTTGATGGCTACACCTTC
- TRBJ2-7 TRBV25-1 - CATSRGNWGEQYF TGTGCCACCTCCAGGGGCAATTGGGGCGAGCAGTACTTC
TRBD2 TRBJ2-7 TRBV7-2 - CASSSGLAAYEQYF TGTGCCAGCAGCTCGGGACTAGCGGCCTACGAGCAGTACTTC
- TRBJ2-2 TRBV5-4 - CASSLEQPGGELFF TGTGCCAGCAGCTTGGAGCAGCCTGGGGGGGAGCTGTTTTTT
- TRBJ1-2 TRBV2 - CASSENVNYGYTF TGTGCCAGCAGTGAGAACGTGAACTATGGCTACACCTTC
TRBD1 TRBJ2-1 TRBV29-1 - CSVGGTGIPNEQFF TGCAGCGTTGGAGGGACAGGGATCCCCAATGAGCAGTTCTTC
TRBD1 TRBJ2-7 TRBV20-1 - CSGTTGDEQYF TGCAGTGGAACTACAGGGGACGAGCAGTACTTC
- TRBJ2-7 TRBV19 once CASSPGLNYEQYF TGTGCCAGTAGTCCGGGACTGAACTACGAGCAGTACTTC